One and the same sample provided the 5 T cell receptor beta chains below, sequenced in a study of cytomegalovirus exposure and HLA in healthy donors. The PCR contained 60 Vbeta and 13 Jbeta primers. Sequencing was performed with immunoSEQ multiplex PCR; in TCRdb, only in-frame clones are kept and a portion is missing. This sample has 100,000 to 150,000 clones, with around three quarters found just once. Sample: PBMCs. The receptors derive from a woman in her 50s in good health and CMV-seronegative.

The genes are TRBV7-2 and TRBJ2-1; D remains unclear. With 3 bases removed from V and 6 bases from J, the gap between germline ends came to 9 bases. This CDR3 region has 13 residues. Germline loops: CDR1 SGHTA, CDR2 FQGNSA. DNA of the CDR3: TGTGCCAGCAGCTTCCCTAGTGGCAATGAGCAGTTCTTC. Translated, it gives CASSFPSGNEQFF.

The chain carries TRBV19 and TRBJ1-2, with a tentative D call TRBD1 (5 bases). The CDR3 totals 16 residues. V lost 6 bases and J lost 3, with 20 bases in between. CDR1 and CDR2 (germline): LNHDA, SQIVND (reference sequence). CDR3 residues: CASRGLPGGSYYGYTF. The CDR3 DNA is TGTGCCAGTAGGGGCTTACCCGGGGGTTCTTACTATGGCTACACCTTC.

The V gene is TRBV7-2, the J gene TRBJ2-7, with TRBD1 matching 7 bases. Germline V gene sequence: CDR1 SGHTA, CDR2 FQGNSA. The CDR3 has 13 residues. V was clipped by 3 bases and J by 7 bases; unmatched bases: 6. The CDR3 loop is CASSFTGDGEQYF. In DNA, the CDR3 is TGTGCCAGCAGCTTTACAGGGGATGGGGAGCAGTACTTC.

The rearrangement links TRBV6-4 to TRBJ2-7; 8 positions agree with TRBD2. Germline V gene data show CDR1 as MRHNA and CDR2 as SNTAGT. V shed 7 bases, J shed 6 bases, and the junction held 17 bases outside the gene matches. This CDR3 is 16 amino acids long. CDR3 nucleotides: TGTGCCAGCACCCCGGGTAGCGGGAAGACCCCGCCCGAGCAGTACTTC. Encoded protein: CASTPGSGKTPPEQYF.

The CDR3 coding sequence is TGTGCCTGGTCCGGGACAGGGGTACTGAGTGAGCAGTTCTTC. It yields the protein CAWSGTGVLSEQFF. V gene TRBV30 combines with J gene TRBJ2-1, with TRBD1 matching over 10 bases. The CDR3 has 14 residues. Germline V gives CDR1 GTSNPN, CDR2 SVGIG (reference sequence). V lost 5 bases, J lost 9 bases, and 10 bases stayed unmatched. The complete variable domain, with remaining parts taken from reference TRBV30 and TRBJ2-1, reads SQTIHQWPATLVQPVGSPLSLECTVEGTSNPNLYWYRQAAGRGLQLLFYSVGIGQISSEVPQNLSASRPQDRQFILSSKKLLLSDSGFYLCAWSGTGVLSEQFFGPGTRLTVL.